Given below is one TCR beta chain in context. Both 60 Vbeta primers and 13 Jbeta primers went into the PCR. TCRdb's copy holds only in-frame clones and misses some; the assay was immunoSEQ multiplex PCR. Of roughly 180,000 clones listed, 84% are singletons. These data originate in a study of cytomegalovirus exposure and HLA in healthy donors. The CDR3 contains 17 residues. CDR1 and CDR2 (germline): SGHDT, YYEEEE. The J segment lost 1 base and the V segment lost 1 base, leaving 5 bases of the junction unmatched. The chain links TRBV5-6 to TRBJ2-2, with TRBD2 matching 9 bases. Sequenced sample: PBMCs. The receptor comes from a man aged 30 to 45 in good health and CMV-seronegative. CDR3 loop: CASSLWIAGENTGELFF. The CDR3 nucleotides are TGTGCCAGCAGCTTGTGGATAGCGGGAGAGAACACCGGGGAGCTGTTTTTT.